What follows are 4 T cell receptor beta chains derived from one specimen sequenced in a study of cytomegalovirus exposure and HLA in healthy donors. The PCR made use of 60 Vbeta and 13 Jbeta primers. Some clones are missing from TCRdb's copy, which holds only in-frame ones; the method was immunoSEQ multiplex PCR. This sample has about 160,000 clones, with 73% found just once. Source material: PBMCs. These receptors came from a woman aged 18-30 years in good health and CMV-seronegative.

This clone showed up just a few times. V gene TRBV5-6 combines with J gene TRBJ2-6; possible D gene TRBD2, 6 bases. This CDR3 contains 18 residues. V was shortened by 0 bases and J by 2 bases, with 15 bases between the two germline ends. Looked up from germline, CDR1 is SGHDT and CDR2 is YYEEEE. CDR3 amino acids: CASSLGPTGGTGANVLTF. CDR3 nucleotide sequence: TGTGCCAGCAGCTTGGGACCCACCGGGGGAACTGGGGCCAACGTCCTGACTTTC.

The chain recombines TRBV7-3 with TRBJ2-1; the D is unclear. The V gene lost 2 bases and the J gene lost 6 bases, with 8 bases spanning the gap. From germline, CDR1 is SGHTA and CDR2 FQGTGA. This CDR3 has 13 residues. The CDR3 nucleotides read TGTGCCAGCAGCTTACCCCCGTCCAATGAGCAGTTCTTC. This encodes CASSLPPSNEQFF.

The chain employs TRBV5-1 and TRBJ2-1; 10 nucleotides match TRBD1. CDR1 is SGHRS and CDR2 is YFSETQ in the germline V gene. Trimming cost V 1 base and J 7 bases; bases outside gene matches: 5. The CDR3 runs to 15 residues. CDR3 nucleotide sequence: TGCGCCAGCAGCTTGACTGGACAGGGGGTAAATGAGCAGTTCTTC. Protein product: CASSLTGQGVNEQFF.

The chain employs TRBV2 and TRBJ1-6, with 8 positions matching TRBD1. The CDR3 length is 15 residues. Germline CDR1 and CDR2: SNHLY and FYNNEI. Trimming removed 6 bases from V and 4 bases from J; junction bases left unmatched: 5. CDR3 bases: TGTGCCAGCAGGGGAGACAGGGGATATAATTCACCCCTCCACTTT. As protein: CASRGDRGYNSPLHF. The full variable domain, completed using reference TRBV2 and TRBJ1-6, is EPEVTQTPSHQVTQMGQEVILRCVPISNHLYFYWYRQILGQKVEFLVSFYNNEISEKSEIFDDQFSVERPDGSNFTLKIRSTKLEDSAMYFCASRGDRGYNSPLHFGNGTRLTVT.